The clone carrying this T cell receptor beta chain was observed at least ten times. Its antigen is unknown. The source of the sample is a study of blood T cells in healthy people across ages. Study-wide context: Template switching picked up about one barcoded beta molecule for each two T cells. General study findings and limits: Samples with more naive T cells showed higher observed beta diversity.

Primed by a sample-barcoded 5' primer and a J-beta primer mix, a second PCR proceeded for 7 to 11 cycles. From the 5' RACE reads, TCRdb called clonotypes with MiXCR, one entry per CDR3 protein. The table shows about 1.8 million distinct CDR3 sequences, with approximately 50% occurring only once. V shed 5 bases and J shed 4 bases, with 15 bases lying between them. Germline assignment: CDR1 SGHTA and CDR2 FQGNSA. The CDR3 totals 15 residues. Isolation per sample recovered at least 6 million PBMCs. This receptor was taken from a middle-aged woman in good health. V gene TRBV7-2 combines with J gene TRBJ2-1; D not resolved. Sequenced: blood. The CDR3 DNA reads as TGTGCCAGCAGCCTGACCGGGTCCCTATACAATGAGCAGTTCTTC. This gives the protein CASSLTGSLYNEQFF.